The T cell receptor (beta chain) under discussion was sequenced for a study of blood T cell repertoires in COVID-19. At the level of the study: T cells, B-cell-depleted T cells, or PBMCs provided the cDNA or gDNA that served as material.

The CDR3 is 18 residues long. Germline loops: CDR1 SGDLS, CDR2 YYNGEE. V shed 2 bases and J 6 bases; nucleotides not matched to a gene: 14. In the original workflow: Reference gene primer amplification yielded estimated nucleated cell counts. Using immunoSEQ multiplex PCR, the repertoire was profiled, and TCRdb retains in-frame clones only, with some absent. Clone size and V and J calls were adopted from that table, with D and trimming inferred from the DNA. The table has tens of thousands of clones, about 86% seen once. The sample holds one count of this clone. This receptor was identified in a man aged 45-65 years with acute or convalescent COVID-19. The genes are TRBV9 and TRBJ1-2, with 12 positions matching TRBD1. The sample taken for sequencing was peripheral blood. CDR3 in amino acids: CASSVSRREGQGANGYTF. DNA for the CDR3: TGTGCCAGCAGCGTTAGCCGCAGAGAGGGACAGGGGGCTAATGGCTACACCTTC.